These 13 T cell receptor beta chains originate from one sample sequenced in a study of vaccination effects on CD4 cells after COVID-19. Antigens for these TCRs are unknown. Method: immunoSEQ multiplex PCR; TCRdb's copy keeps in-frame clones and lacks some. This sample has more than 40,000 clones; roughly four fifths occur once, and the top ten carry about 10%. Expansion of antigen-specific CD4+ T cells with viral peptide pools was carried out by the ViraFEST assay before sequencing. Cultured cells yielded isolated CD4+ T cells after about ten days. None of these healthy vaccinees had been infected with SARS-CoV-2 before vaccination. The starting material was CD4+ T cells from PBMCs cultured with SARS-CoV-2 spike peptides, obtained before COVID-19 vaccination. The receptors derive from a human donor who received a COVID-19 vaccine.

This sequence joins TRBV25-1 and TRBJ2-2, with D unclear. Per germline, CDR1 MGHDK and CDR2 SYGVNS. The V end was cut by 3 bases, the J end by 0 bases, with 8 bases between. This CDR3 is 15 amino acids long. The CDR3 spells CASSDPTSNTGELFF. CDR3 bases: TGTGCCAGCAGTGACCCGACTTCGAACACCGGGGAGCTGTTTTTT. Full variable domain (missing parts from reference TRBV25-1 and TRBJ2-2): EADIYQTPRYLVIGTGKKITLECSQTMGHDKMYWYQQDPGMELHLIHYSYGVNSTEKGDLSSESTVSRIRTEHFPLTLESARPSHTSQYLCASSDPTSNTGELFFGEGSRLTVL.

The rearrangement links TRBV28 to TRBJ1-1; D remains ambiguous. Germline CDR1 MDHEN, CDR2 SYDVKM. This CDR3 comprises 8 residues. The CDR3 region has the DNA TGTAGGAGCACTGAAGCTTTCTTT. Translated, it gives CRSTEAFF.

The CDR3 protein is CASSQGSGTEPTNYGYTF. CDR3 DNA: TGTGCCAGCAGCCAAGGGTCCGGGACAGAACCCACTAACTATGGCTACACCTTC. The V and J genes are TRBV9 and TRBJ1-2, with 7 bases matching TRBD1. With 4 bases clipped from V and 0 bases from J, the junction kept 15 bases outside the gene matches. Germline loops: CDR1 SGDLS, CDR2 YYNGEE. The CDR3 loop spans 18 amino acids.

The chain has TRBV27 and TRBJ2-7, with TRBD2 as a possible D gene (7 bases). CDR3 length: 15 amino acids. Germline CDR1 is MNHEY and CDR2 is SMNVEV (reference sequence). V lost 0 bases, J lost 3 bases, and 12 bases lay in between. The CDR3 is CASSLSRGGSYEQYV. The CDR3 DNA sequence: TGTGCCAGCAGTTTATCGAGGGGGGGTAGCTACGAGCAGTACGTC.

The chain uses TRBV10-1 and TRBJ1-6; 11 positions match TRBD1. Germline V CDR1 and CDR2: WNHNN, SYGVQD (reference sequence). The CDR3 is 14 residues long. Trimming cost V 5 bases and J 9 bases; bases outside gene matches: 3. Written as DNA, the CDR3 is TGCGCCAGCAGTACCGGGACAGGGGGTTCACCCCTCCACTTT. This sequence encodes CASSTGTGGSPLHF.

Only one count was recorded for this clone. The chain is built from TRBV5-1 and TRBJ2-3, with 8 nucleotides matching TRBD2. V was pared by 4 bases and J by 6 bases, with 13 bases of the junction left unmatched. Germline assignment: CDR1 SGHRS and CDR2 YFSETQ. This CDR3 spans 16 amino acids. The CDR3 is CASSPGDGGAGDTQYF. CDR3 nucleotides: TGCGCCAGCAGCCCCGGGGACGGGGGGGCTGGGGATACGCAGTATTTT.

The chain carries TRBV9 and TRBJ1-2, with 8 bases aligning to TRBD1. CDR1 is SGDLS, CDR2 YYNGEE, per germline. The CDR3 is 17 amino acids. V was pared by 4 bases and J by 0 bases, with 11 bases of the junction left unmatched. Here the CDR3 reads CASSPKWGQETNYGYTF. DNA of the CDR3: TGTGCCAGCAGCCCAAAGTGGGGACAGGAGACTAACTATGGCTACACCTTC.

The V and J genes are TRBV11-1 and TRBJ2-3; no reliable D call. This CDR3 contains 12 residues. Deletions cut 6 bases from V and 2 bases from J, with 6 bases between. Germline V gene sequence: CDR1 SGHAT, CDR2 FQDESV (reference sequence). The CDR3 reads CASRRDTDTQYF. The CDR3 nucleotides read TGTGCCAGCAGAAGGGACACAGATACGCAGTATTTT.

CDR3 in amino acids: CATSGVEARSYNEQFF. The CDR3 DNA reads as TGTGCCACCAGTGGAGTGGAGGCGCGCTCCTACAATGAGCAGTTCTTC. V and J are TRBV24-1 and TRBJ2-1; D is possibly TRBD2 (5 bases). The CDR3 extends over 16 amino acids. CDR1 and CDR2 from the germline V gene are KGHDR and SFDVKD. The germline V and J ends were trimmed by 5 bases and 0 bases, with 13 bases remaining between them.

The rearrangement links TRBV30 to TRBJ1-2; D is possibly TRBD1 (6 bases). This CDR3 spans 13 amino acids. The V end was cut by 3 bases, the J end by 2 bases, with 10 bases between. Germline V lookup: CDR1 GTSNPN, CDR2 SVGIG (reference sequence). The CDR3, as DNA: TGTGCCTGGAGGGTAAGGGGGAACTATGGCTACACCTTC. This codes for CAWRVRGNYGYTF.

The chain joins TRBV28 to TRBJ1-2; D is unresolved. This CDR3 spans 12 amino acids. V was clipped by 6 bases and J by 5 bases, with 10 bases between them. CDR1 and CDR2 from the germline V gene are MDHEN and SYDVKM. The CDR3 sequence: CASSPSGYGYTF. For the CDR3, the DNA is TGTGCCAGCAGCCCCAGCGGTTATGGCTACACCTTC.

The J gene is TRBJ2-6, the V gene TRBV20-1; D not certain. V shed 5 bases and J shed 3 bases, with 11 bases lying between them. CDR1 and CDR2 (germline): DFQATT, SNEGSKA (reference sequence). This CDR3 is 14 amino acids long. This CDR3 is CSARGLFGANVLTF. CDR3 coding DNA: TGCAGTGCTCGTGGGCTATTTGGGGCCAACGTCCTGACTTTC.

The gene calls are TRBV9 and TRBJ2-1; D possibly corresponds to TRBD1 (6 bases). The V gene's germline CDR1 is SGDLS and CDR2 YYNGEE. CDR3 length: 15 residues. The V gene lost 5 bases and the J gene lost 7 bases, with 19 bases spanning the gap. Here the CDR3 DNA reads TGTGCCAGCAGTTCCGGGACAACCAGAGTAAATGAGCAGTTCTTC. It yields the protein CASSSGTTRVNEQFF.